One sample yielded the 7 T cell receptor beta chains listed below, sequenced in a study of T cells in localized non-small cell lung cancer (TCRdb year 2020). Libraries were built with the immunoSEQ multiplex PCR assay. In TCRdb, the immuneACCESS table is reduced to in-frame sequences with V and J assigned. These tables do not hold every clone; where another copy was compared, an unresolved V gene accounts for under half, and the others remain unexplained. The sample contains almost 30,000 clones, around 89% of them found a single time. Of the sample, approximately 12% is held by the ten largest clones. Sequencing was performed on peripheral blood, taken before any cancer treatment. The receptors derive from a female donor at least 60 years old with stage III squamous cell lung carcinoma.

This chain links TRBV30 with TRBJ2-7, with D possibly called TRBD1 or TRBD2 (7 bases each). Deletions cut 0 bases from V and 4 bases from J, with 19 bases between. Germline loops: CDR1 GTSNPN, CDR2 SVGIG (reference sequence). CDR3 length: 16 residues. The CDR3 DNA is TGTGCCTGGAGTGTACGGGGAGGGGGCGGGTTATACGAGCAGTACTTC. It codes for CAWSVRGGGGLYEQYF.

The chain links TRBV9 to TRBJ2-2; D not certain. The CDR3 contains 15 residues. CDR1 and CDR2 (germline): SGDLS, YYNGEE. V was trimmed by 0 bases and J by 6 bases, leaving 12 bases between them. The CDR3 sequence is CASSVGPRESGELFF. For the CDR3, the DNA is TGTGCCAGCAGCGTAGGGCCACGTGAGTCCGGGGAGCTGTTTTTT.

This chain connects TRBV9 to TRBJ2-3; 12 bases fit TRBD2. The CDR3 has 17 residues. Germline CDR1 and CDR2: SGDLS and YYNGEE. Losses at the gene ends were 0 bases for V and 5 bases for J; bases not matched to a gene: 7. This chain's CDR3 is CASSVGSTSGSQDTQYF. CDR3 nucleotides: TGTGCCAGCAGCGTAGGCTCGACTAGCGGGAGTCAAGATACGCAGTATTTT.

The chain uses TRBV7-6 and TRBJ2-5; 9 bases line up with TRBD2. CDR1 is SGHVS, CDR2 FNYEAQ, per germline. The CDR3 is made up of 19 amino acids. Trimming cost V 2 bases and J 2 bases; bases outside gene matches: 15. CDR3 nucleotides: TGTGCCAGCAGCTTATCCGTTCGGCCTAGCGGGAAACGTCAAGAGACCCAGTACTTC. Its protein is CASSLSVRPSGKRQETQYF.

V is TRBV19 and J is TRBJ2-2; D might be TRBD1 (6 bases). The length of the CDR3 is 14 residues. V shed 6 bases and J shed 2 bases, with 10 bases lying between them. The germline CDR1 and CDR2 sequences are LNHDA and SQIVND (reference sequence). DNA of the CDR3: TGTGCCAGTAGCGAACAGGGTAACACCGGGGAGCTGTTTTTT. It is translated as CASSEQGNTGELFF.

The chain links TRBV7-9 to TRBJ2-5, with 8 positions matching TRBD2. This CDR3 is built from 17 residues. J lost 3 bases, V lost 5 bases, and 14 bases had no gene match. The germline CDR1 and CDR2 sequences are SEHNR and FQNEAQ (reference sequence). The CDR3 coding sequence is TGTGCCAGCAGCCCCCCAGAGCGGGAGAGGTATAAAGAGACCCAGTACTTC. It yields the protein CASSPPERERYKETQYF.

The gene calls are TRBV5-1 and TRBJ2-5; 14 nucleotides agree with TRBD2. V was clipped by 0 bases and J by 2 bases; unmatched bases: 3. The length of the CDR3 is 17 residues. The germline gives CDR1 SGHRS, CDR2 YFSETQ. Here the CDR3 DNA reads TGCGCCAGCAGCTTGGGGGGGACTAGCGGGAGTCAAGAGACCCAGTACTTC. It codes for CASSLGGTSGSQETQYF. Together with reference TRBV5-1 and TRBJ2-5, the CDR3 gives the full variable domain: KAGVTQTPRYLIKTRGQQVTLSCSPISGHRSVSWYQQTPGQGLQFLFEYFSETQRNKGNFPGRFSGRQFSNSRSEMNVSTLELGDSALYLCASSLGGTSGSQETQYFGPGTRLLVL.